A single sample gave rise to the 27 T cell receptor beta chains below, sequenced in a study of blood T cell repertoires in COVID-19. Profiling relied on immunoSEQ multiplex PCR, and the TCRdb table lists in-frame clones only, not all of them. This table holds approximately 340,000 clones, roughly 89% found once. Sequenced input: peripheral blood. The receptors were gathered from a man aged 25 to 40 with COVID-19, enrolled during active disease.

The chain employs TRBV4-3 and TRBJ2-3, with 12 bases fitting TRBD2. The CDR3 contains 19 residues. Germline V CDR1 and CDR2: LGHNA, YSLEER. Trimming at V came to 0 bases and at J to 6 bases, leaving 13 bases not matched to a gene. In DNA form, the CDR3 reads TGCGCCAGCAGCCAAGATAGGGGCTACCTAGCGGGAGGGCGCGATACGCAGTATTTT. Amino acids: CASSQDRGYLAGGRDTQYF.

This sequence joins TRBV28 and TRBJ1-4; 8 bases fit TRBD1. This CDR3 is built from 11 residues. Per the germline V gene, CDR1 is MDHEN and CDR2 is SYDVKM. With 6 bases clipped from V and 11 bases from J, the junction kept 2 bases outside the gene matches. The CDR3 DNA is TGTGCCAGCAGACAGGGGGGGAAACTGTTTTTT. Translation: CASRQGGKLFF.

The chain employs TRBV5-6 and TRBJ2-7, with a possible D match to TRBD1 (6 bases). The V gene's germline CDR1 is SGHDT and CDR2 YYEEEE. The CDR3 runs 12 residues. Trimming stripped 6 bases from V and 2 bases from J, with 9 bases between. The CDR3 DNA follows: TGTGCCAGCATGGACAGTACCTACGAGCAGTACTTC. Its translation: CASMDSTYEQYF.

The CDR3 DNA is TGTGCCAGCAGCTCTCCGGGACTAGCGAAAAACGGGGAGCTGTTTTTT. It translates to CASSSPGLAKNGELFF. The J gene is TRBJ2-2, the V gene TRBV28; 10 bases fit TRBD2. The ends lost 6 bases at V and 7 bases at J; junction bases unmatched: 11. The germline V gene has CDR1 MDHEN and CDR2 SYDVKM. The CDR3 is made up of 16 amino acids.

The chain links TRBV30 to TRBJ1-6; D remains unclear. V gave up 3 bases and J gave up 8 bases, with 11 bases separating them. The V gene's germline CDR1 is GTSNPN and CDR2 SVGIG (reference sequence). This CDR3 contains 13 residues. The CDR3 protein is CAWSPPSYSPLHF. DNA of the CDR3: TGTGCCTGGAGCCCCCCCTCTTATTCACCCCTCCACTTT.

The rearrangement uses TRBV24-1 and TRBJ2-7, with TRBD1 matching 11 bases. The CDR3 has 14 residues. V dropped 3 bases and J dropped 6; count of bases not matched to a gene: 3. CDR1 is KGHDR, CDR2 SFDVKD, per germline. As DNA, the CDR3 is TGTGCCACCAGTGATACAGGGACAGGGGGCGAGCAGTACTTC. Translation: CATSDTGTGGEQYF.

V is TRBV11-2 and J is TRBJ2-3, with 12 bases lining up with TRBD2. Germline CDR1 and CDR2: SGHAT and FQNNGV. This CDR3 is built from 16 residues. V was pared by 5 bases and J by 2 bases, with 5 bases of the junction left unmatched. In DNA, the CDR3 is TGTGCCAGCAGCCCCGGACTAGCGGGGCCCACAGATACGCAGTATTTT. It specifies CASSPGLAGPTDTQYF.

The V call is TRBV27, the J call TRBJ2-1; no definite D call. CDR3 length equals 14 residues. Germline V lookup: CDR1 MNHEY, CDR2 SMNVEV (reference sequence). V lost 5 bases and J 0 bases, leaving 8 bases between the germline ends. In DNA, the CDR3 is TGTGCCAGCAGTCTCCAGGTCTCCTACAATGAGCAGTTCTTC. Translated: CASSLQVSYNEQFF.

The chain recombines TRBV7-2 with TRBJ2-7; no clear D gene. CDR1 is SGHTA and CDR2 is FQGNSA in the germline V gene. CDR3 length equals 14 residues. Trimming removed 0 bases from V and 3 bases from J, with 9 bases in between. The CDR3 here is CASSLASSHYEQYF. In DNA form, the CDR3 reads TGTGCCAGCAGCTTAGCAAGCTCCCACTACGAGCAGTACTTC.

Of note for this clone: Within the sample, other DNA sequences also encode this same CDR3. The chain recombines TRBV11-2 with TRBJ2-7; no reliable D call. Germline loops: CDR1 SGHAT, CDR2 FQNNGV. V lost 1 base and J 1 base, leaving 5 bases between the germline ends. This CDR3 has 13 amino acids. CDR3 bases: TGTGCCAGCAGCTTAGGCGGTTCCTACGAGCAGTACTTC. This sequence encodes CASSLGGSYEQYF.

This rearrangement joins TRBV6-2 or TRBV6-3 to TRBJ2-1; maybe TRBD2 (5 bases). V lost 2 bases and J 2 bases, leaving 10 bases between the germline ends. The CDR3 sequence is 15 residues long. CDR1 and CDR2 (germline): MNHEY, SVGEGT. The DNA for the CDR3 is TGTGCCAGCAGTTACGGGAGTAGCCCCTACAATGAGCAGTTCTTC. Amino acid sequence: CASSYGSSPYNEQFF.

The chain links TRBV21-1 to TRBJ2-7; TRBD2, the table's D call, lacks a check against the DNA. TRBV21-1 is a pseudogene locus. The CDR3 covers 17 residues. CDR3 sequence: CASSKPQPSGGTYEQYF. The CDR3 nucleotides read TGTGCCAGCAGCAAACCACAACCTAGCGGGGGTACCTACGAGCAGTACTTC.

J is TRBJ2-3 and V is TRBV6-4; a weak D match, TRBD2 (5 bases). The germline V gene encodes CDR1 MRHNA and CDR2 SNTAGT. V lost 4 bases, J lost 2 bases, and 10 bases lay in between. This CDR3 region has 14 residues. The CDR3 DNA reads TGTGCCAGCAGTGTCTTAGCGTTCACAGATACGCAGTATTTT. Protein sequence: CASSVLAFTDTQYF.

This chain uses TRBV27 with TRBJ1-1; 7 bases match TRBD1. Germline CDR1 reads MNHEY; CDR2 reads SMNVEV (reference sequence). The CDR3 length is 18 residues. Trimming removed 1 base from V and 0 bases from J; junction bases left unmatched: 11. The CDR3: CASSLFGQAGGLNTEAFF. The CDR3 coding sequence is TGTGCCAGCAGTTTATTCGGACAGGCGGGGGGTTTGAACACTGAAGCTTTCTTT.

This clone was observed a single time. The chain links TRBV6-2 or TRBV6-3 to TRBJ2-7; D might be TRBD1 (6 bases). CDR1 MNHEY and CDR2 SVGEGT come from the germline V gene. The CDR3 runs 14 residues. V was pared by 0 bases and J by 6 bases, with 12 bases between. The CDR3 sequence: CASSYSTQGLEQYF. The CDR3 nucleotides read TGTGCCAGCAGTTACTCGACGCAGGGGCTCGAGCAGTACTTC.

J is TRBJ2-1 and V is TRBV6-1, with 12 bases that match TRBD1. This CDR3 contains 16 residues. Trimming at V came to 2 bases and at J to 7 bases, leaving 6 bases not matched to a gene. Germline assignment: CDR1 MNHNS and CDR2 SASEGT. DNA of the CDR3: TGTGCCAGCAGTGAATTCGGGACAGGGGGCTTTAATGAGCAGTTCTTC. This gives the protein CASSEFGTGGFNEQFF.

The chain combines TRBV28 with TRBJ1-1; TRBD1 might be the D (6 bases). CDR3 length: 15 residues. CDR1 is MDHEN and CDR2 is SYDVKM in the germline V gene. V shed 6 bases and J shed 1 base, with 15 bases lying between them. CDR3 DNA: TGTGCCAGCAGCCCACGGGGGGGCGCGAACACTGAAGCTTTCTTT. This encodes CASSPRGGANTEAFF.

This sequence joins TRBV19 and TRBJ1-1; D possibly corresponds to TRBD1 (6 bases). Trimming shortened V by 4 bases and J by 3 bases, and 12 bases separated the two germline ends. Germline V lookup: CDR1 LNHDA, CDR2 SQIVND (reference sequence). The CDR3 loop spans 14 amino acids. CDR3 sequence: CASSNRVRDTEAFF. The DNA of the CDR3 is TGTGCCAGTAGTAACAGGGTTCGGGACACTGAAGCTTTCTTT.

The V call is TRBV28, the J call TRBJ2-7, with 7 bases that match TRBD1. Per germline, CDR1 MDHEN and CDR2 SYDVKM. Trimming removed 1 base from V and 10 bases from J; junction bases left unmatched: 10. The CDR3 contains 14 residues. CDR3 region: CASSLSGDSYYQYF. CDR3 bases: TGTGCCAGCAGTTTATCAGGGGACAGCTACTATCAGTACTTC.

The chain combines TRBV28 with TRBJ1-2; D unresolved. The CDR3 covers 16 residues. The V gene lost 3 bases and the J gene lost 0 bases, with 14 bases spanning the gap. Germline CDR1 MDHEN, CDR2 SYDVKM. This chain's CDR3 is CASSLARSAPNYGYTF. The CDR3 bases are TGTGCCAGCAGTTTGGCCAGGTCCGCTCCTAACTATGGCTACACCTTC.

This clone was counted a single time. The chain links TRBV7-3 to TRBJ2-6, with D possibly TRBD2 on 5 matching bases. Germline CDR1 and CDR2: SGHTA and FQGTGA. V was trimmed by 5 bases and J by 2 bases, leaving 10 bases between them. The CDR3 sequence is 15 residues long. Here the CDR3 reads CASSLWTPGANVLTF. Here the CDR3 DNA reads TGTGCCAGCAGCCTTTGGACTCCTGGGGCCAACGTCCTGACTTTC.

The chain is built from TRBV19 and TRBJ1-2, with a possible D match to TRBD1 (6 bases). The germline gives CDR1 LNHDA, CDR2 SQIVND (reference sequence). The CDR3 length is 11 residues. Trimming left V 8 bases short and J 6 bases short, with 10 bases between. The CDR3 sequence is CASYTGNGYTF. DNA for the CDR3: TGTGCCAGTTACACAGGGAATGGCTACACCTTC.

J is TRBJ1-5 and V is TRBV2; D remains unclear. Germline V lookup: CDR1 SNHLY, CDR2 FYNNEI. V was clipped by 7 bases and J by 5 bases, with 18 bases between them. The CDR3 has 15 amino acids. The CDR3 DNA reads as TGTGCCAGCACCACGGGTCGGGGTCACGATCAGCCCCAGCATTTT. It encodes CASTTGRGHDQPQHF.

Here the CDR3 DNA reads TGTGCCAGCAGTAGGACAGGGCAAGCCACTGAAGCTTTCTTT. The encoded protein is CASSRTGQATEAFF. This sequence joins TRBV6-4 and TRBJ1-1; TRBD1 agrees at 8 bases. Germline values: CDR1 MRHNA, CDR2 SNTAGT. Trimming took 5 bases from V and 4 from J; bases not matched to a gene: 6. CDR3 length: 14 amino acids.

The gene calls are TRBV7-3 and TRBJ1-1; no clear D gene. V lost 3 bases and J 0 bases, leaving 5 bases between the germline ends. CDR3 size: 13 residues. Germline V gene sequence: CDR1 SGHTA, CDR2 FQGTGA. The CDR3 spells CASSLRMNTEAFF. CDR3 coding DNA: TGTGCCAGCAGCTTGAGGATGAACACTGAAGCTTTCTTT.

The chain is built from TRBV7-6 and TRBJ1-1; D gene uncertain. Trimming shortened V by 5 bases and J by 1 base, and 11 bases separated the two germline ends. The CDR3 contains 14 residues. Germline loops: CDR1 SGHVS, CDR2 FNYEAQ. CDR3 sequence: CASSPGVSNTEAFF. The CDR3 DNA follows: TGTGCCAGCAGCCCCGGTGTCTCGAACACTGAAGCTTTCTTT.

The V and J genes are TRBV19 and TRBJ2-7; 9 bases line up with TRBD1. Germline CDR1 LNHDA, CDR2 SQIVND (reference sequence). The CDR3 is made up of 13 amino acids. With 5 bases clipped from V and 3 bases from J, the junction kept 2 bases outside the gene matches. CDR3 DNA sequence: TGTGCCAGTAGTGCGACAGGGGGCTACGAGCAGTACTTC. This gives the protein CASSATGGYEQYF.